This T cell receptor beta chain was obtained from a study of shared clonotypes between healthy human individuals. Study-wide results and caveats: Some naive CD4 clonotypes, about 5%, turned up in common across four donors. When compared with the clonotypes that were shared by all four sorted-subset donors, the non-shared clonotypes turned out to have lower generation probabilities.

Sorted-subset replicate PCRs used roughly 180 ng DNA, 30,000 or so T cell genomes. This table comes from immunoSEQ multiplex PCR, and its TCRdb copy is limited to in-frame clones, with some not included. The sample records about 730,000 clones, over 60% being singletons. The germline V gene encodes CDR1 ENHRY and CDR2 SYGVKD. There are 15 residues in the CDR3. V lost 0 bases to trimming and J lost 7 bases, with 13 bases between them. Concerning this clone: The antigen remains unidentified.

Among the donors, all were Caucasian adults who lived in Nashville, Tennessee. The origin of this receptor is a woman in her 30s in good health. Sequenced: memory CD4+ T cells sorted from blood. Subset of the sample: CD45RA-negative fraction. The chain joins TRBV10-3 to TRBJ2-1; possible D gene TRBD2, 6 bases. The CDR3 reads CAISESRGTSNEQFF. The CDR3 nucleotides are TGTGCCATCAGTGAGTCACGGGGGACCTCTAATGAGCAGTTCTTC.